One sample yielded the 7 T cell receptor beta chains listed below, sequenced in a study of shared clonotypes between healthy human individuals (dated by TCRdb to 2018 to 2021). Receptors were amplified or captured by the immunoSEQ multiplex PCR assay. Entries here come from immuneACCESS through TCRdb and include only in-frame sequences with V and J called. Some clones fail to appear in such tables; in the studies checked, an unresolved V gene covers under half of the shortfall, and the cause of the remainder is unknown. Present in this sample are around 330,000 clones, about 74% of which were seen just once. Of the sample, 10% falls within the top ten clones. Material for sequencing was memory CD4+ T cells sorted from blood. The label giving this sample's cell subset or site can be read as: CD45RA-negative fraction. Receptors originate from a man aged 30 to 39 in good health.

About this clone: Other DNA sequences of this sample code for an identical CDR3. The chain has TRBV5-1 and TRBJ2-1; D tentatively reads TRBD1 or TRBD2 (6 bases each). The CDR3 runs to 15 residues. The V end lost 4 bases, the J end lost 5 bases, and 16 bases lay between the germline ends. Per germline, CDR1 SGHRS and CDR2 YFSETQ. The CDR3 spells CASSLGAGGHNEQFF. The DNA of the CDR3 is TGCGCCAGCAGCCTTGGAGCCGGGGGCCACAATGAGCAGTTCTTC.

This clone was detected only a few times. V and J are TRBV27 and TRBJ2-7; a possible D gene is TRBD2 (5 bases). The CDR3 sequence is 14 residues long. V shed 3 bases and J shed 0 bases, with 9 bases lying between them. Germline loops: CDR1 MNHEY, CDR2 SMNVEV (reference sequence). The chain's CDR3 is CASSLTTSSYEQYF. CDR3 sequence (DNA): TGTGCCAGCAGTTTGACCACTAGCTCCTACGAGCAGTACTTC.

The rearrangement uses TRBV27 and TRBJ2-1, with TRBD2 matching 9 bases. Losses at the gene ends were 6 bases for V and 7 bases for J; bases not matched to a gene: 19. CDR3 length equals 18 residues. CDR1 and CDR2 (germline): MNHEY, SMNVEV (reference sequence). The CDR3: CASRGGEILAGFRNEQFF. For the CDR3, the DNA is TGTGCCAGCAGAGGCGGTGAGATTCTAGCGGGATTCAGGAATGAGCAGTTCTTC.

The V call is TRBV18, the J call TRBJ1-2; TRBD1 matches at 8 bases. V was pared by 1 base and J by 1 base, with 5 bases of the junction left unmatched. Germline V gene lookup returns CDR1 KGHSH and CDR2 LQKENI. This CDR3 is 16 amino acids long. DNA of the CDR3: TGTGCCAGCTCACCACTTGGGGACAGGATTAACTATGGCTACACCTTC. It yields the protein CASSPLGDRINYGYTF.

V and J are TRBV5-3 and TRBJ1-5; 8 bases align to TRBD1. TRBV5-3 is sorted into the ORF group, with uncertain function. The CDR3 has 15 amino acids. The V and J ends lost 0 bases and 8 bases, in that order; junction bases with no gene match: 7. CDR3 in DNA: TGTGCCAGAAGCTTGGCCAGGGGGCGAGTGAAGCCCCAGCATTTT. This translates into CARSLARGRVKPQHF.

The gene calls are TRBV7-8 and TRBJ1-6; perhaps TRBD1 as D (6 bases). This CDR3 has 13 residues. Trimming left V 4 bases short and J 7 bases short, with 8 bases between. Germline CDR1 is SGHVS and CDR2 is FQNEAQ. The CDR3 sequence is CASSSGQNSPLHF. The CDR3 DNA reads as TGTGCCAGCAGCTCAGGACAGAATTCACCCCTCCACTTT.

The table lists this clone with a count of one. The CDR3 spells CASSLGAGGYEQYF. The DNA of the CDR3 is TGTGCCAGCAGCTTGGGAGCGGGAGGCTACGAGCAGTACTTC. This chain uses TRBV11-2 with TRBJ2-7, with 9 bases matching TRBD2. V gave up 3 bases and J gave up 3 bases; unmatched junction bases: 3. Germline V gives CDR1 SGHAT, CDR2 FQNNGV. This CDR3 spans 14 amino acids.